This TCR beta chain was captured by sequencing in a study of blood T cell repertoires in COVID-19. On the study more broadly: Donors in the United States, Italy and Spain gave samples during acute or convalescent COVID-19. From T cells, B-cell-depleted T cells, or PBMCs came the material, which was cDNA or gDNA.

Original data processing: The authors estimated nucleated cell counts from reference gene primer amplification. The data were produced by immunoSEQ multiplex PCR, yet TCRdb's version contains in-frame clones alone and is incomplete. V and J calls and clone size are given by that table; D and trimming were obtained from the DNA. Of about 110,000 clones in the sample, roughly 80% were seen once. The germline V gene has CDR1 LNHDA and CDR2 SQIVND (reference sequence). Trimming at V came to 4 bases and at J to 9 bases, leaving 6 bases not matched to a gene. The length of the CDR3 is 12 residues. This clonotype was sampled from a woman aged 55-70 years with acute or convalescent COVID-19. Sequenced material: peripheral blood. The chain is built from TRBV19 and TRBJ2-7, with 7 bases identical to TRBD1. The CDR3 sequence: CASSTTDRRQYF. For the CDR3, the DNA is TGTGCCAGTAGTACAACGGACAGGAGGCAGTACTTC.